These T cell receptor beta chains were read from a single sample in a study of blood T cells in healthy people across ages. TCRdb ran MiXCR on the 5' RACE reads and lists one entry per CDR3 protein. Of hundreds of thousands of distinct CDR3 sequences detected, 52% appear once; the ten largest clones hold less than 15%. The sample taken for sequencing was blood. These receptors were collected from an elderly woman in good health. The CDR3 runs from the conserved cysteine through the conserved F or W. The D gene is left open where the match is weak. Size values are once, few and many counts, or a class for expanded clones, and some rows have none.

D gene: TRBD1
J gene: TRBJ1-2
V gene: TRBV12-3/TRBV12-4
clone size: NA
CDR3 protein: CASTVTGRRLEGYTF

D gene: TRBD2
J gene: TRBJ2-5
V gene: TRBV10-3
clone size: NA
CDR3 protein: CAISEKRGEETQYF

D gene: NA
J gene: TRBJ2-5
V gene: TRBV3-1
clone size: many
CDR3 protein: CASSQEVGPKETQYF

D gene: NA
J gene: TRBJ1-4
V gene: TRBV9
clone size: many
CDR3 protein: CASSAGTPSGKLFF

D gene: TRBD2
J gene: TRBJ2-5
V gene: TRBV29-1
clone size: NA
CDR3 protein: CSVEDPRTSGEKETQYF

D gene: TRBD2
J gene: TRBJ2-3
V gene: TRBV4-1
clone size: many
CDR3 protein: CASSQEPSGHTDTQYF

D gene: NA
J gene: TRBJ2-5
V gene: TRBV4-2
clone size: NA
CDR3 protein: CASSQVDNYVPQETQYF

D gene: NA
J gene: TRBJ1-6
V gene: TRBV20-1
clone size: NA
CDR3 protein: CSARDPREGDGSPLHF

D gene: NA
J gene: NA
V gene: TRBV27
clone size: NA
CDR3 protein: CASRNSQGTYNEQYF

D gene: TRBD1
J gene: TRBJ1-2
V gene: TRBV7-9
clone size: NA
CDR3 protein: CASSARRGSNGYTF

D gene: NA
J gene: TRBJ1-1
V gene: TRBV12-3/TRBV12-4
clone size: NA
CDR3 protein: CASSSRRSTEAFF

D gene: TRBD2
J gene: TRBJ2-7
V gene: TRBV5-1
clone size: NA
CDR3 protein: CASSPLLGGRAYEQYF

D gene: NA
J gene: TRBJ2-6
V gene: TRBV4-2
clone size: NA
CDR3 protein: CASSQEHRTSGANVLTF

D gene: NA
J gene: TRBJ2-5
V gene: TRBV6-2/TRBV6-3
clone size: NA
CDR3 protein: CASSYGVNVETQYF

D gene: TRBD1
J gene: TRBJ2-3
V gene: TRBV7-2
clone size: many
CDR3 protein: CASSMRQGITDTQYF

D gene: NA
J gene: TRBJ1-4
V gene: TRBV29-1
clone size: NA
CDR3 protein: CSVTTAADEKLFF

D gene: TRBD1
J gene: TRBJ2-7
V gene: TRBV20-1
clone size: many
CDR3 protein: CSASPGGSYEQYF

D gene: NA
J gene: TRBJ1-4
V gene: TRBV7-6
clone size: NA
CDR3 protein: CASSRMGLINEKLFF

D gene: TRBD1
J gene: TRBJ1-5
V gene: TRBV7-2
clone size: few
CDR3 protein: CASSPRQGARNQPQHF

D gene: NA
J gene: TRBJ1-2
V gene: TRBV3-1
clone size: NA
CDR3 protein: CASSQRTAYGYTF

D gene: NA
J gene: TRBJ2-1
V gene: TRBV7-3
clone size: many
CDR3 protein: CASSLPELHEQFF

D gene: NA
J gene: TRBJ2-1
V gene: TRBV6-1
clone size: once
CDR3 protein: CASSTGLTFGEQFF

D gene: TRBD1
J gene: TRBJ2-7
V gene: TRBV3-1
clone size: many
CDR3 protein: CASSQDTGASYEQYF

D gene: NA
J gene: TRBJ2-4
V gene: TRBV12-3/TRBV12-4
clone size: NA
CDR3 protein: CASTLGLNLAKNIQYF

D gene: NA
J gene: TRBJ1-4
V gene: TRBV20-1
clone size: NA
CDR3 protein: CSARSGLNEKLFF

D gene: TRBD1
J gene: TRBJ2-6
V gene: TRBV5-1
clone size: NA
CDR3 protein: CASGQGFSGANVLTF

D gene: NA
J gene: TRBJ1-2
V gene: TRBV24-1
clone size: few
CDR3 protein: CATSDWEKAYYGYTF

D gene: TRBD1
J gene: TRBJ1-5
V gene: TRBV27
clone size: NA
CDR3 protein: CASSSWTGLSRPQHF

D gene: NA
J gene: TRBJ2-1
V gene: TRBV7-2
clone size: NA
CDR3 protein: CASSLSRGNEQFF

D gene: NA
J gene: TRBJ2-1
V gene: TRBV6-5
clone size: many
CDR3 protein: CASSYSRGVSYNEQFF

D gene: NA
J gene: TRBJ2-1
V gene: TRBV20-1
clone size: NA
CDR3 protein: CSAPARQSSYNEQFF

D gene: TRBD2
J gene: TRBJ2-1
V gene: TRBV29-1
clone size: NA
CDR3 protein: CSVEEGRRLAGCEQFF

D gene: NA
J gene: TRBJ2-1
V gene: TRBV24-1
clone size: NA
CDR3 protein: CATSDAGVNEQFF

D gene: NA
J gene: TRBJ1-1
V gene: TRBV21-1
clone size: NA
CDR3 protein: CASSNLPPSPEAFF

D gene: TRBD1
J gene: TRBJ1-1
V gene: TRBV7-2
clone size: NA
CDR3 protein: CASSGTGSPTEAFF

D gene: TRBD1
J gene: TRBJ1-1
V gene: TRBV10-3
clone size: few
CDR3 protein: CAISEPPGTGYTEAFF

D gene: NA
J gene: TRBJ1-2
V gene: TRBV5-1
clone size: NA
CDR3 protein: CASSLDITNYGYTF

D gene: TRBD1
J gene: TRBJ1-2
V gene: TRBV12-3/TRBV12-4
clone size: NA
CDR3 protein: CASSLAGTVNYGYTF

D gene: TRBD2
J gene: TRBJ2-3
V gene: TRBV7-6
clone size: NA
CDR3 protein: CASSPVVAGVPDTQYF

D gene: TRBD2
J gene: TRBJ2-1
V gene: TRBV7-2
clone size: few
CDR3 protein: CASSLETSGTPQFF

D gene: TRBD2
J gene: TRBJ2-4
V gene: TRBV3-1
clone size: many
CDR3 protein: CASSPVSGRVKNIQYF

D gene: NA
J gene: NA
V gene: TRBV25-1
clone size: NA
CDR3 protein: CASSEYGQSVRETQYF

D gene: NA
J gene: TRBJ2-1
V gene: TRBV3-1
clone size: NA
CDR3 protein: CASSQDISLNNEQFF

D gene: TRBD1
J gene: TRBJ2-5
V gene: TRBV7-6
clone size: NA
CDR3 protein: CASSLSSGGYGDEQYF

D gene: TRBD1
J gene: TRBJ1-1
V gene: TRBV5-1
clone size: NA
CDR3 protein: CASSSGTVGNTEAFF

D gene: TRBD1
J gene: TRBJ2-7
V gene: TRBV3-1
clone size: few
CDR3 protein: CASSHVGQGNEQYF

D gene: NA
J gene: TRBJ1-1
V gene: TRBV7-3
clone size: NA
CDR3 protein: CASSLTGWGTEAFF

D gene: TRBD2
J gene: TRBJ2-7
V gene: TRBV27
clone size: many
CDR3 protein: CASSLKGLAGGWSYEQYF

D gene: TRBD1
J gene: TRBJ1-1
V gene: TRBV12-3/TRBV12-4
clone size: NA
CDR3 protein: CASSPNAGGGTEAFF

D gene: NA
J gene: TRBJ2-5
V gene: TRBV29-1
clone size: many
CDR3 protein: CSVNRDPRTQYF

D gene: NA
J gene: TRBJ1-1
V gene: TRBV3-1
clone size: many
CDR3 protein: CASSQGHYTEAFF

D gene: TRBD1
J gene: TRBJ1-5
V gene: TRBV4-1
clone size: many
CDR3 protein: CASSQGGTGANQPQHF

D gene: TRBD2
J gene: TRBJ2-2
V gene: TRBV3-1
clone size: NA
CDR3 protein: CASSQRGGLFTGELFF

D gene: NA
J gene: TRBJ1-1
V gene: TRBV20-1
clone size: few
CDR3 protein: CSASGGMNTEAFF

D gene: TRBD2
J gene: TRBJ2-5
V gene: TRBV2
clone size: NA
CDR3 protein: CASSRGLVTTEETQYF

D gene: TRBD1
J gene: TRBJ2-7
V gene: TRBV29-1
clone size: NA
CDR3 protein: CSQLHMGQTPYEQYF

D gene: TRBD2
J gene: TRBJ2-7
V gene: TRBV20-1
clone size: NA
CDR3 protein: CSANSGRQDEQYF